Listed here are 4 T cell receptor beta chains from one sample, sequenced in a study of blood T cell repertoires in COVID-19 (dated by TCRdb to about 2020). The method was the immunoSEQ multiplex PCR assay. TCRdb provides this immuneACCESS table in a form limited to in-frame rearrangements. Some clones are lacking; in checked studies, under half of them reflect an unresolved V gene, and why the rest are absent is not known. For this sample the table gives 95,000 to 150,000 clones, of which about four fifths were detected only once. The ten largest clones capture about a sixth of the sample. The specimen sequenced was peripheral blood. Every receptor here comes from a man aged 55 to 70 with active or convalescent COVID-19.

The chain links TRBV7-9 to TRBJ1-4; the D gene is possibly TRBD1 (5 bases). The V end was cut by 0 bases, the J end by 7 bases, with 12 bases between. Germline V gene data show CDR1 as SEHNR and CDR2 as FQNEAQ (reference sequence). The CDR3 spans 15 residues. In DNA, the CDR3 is TGTGCCAGCAGCTTAGCAGGGGCACAAGGTGAAAAACTGTTTTTT. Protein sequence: CASSLAGAQGEKLFF. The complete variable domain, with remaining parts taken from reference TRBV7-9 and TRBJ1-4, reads DTGVSQNPRHKITKRGQNVTFRCDPISEHNRLYWYRQTLGQGPEFLTYFQNEAQLEKSRLLSDRFSAERPKGSFSTLEIQRTEQGDSAMYLCASSLAGAQGEKLFFGSGTQLSVL.

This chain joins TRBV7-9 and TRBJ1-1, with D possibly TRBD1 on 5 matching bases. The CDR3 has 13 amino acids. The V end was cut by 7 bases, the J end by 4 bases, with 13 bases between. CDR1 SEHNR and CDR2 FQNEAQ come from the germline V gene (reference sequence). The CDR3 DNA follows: TGTGCCAGCATCCGAGGGGAGGGCACTGAAGCTTTCTTT. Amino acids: CASIRGEGTEAFF.

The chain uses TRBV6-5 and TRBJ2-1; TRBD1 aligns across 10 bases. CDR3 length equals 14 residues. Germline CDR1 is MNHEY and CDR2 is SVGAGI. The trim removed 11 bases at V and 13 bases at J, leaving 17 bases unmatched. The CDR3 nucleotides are TGTGCCCGAACAGGGGACAGGGGAGGGTTCGGACAGTTCTTC. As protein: CARTGDRGGFGQFF.

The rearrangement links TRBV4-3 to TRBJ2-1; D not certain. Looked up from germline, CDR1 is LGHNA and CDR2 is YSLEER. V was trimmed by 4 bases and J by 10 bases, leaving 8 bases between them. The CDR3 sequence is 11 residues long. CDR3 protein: CASSRAREQFF. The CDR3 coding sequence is TGCGCCAGCAGCCGGGCAAGAGAGCAGTTCTTC.